The 19 T cell receptor beta chains below all came from one sample that was sequenced in a study of PD-1 blockade in classical Hodgkin lymphoma. Here immunoSEQ multiplex PCR was the method, and the copy in TCRdb shows in-frame clones only, minus some. The sample includes more than 40,000 clones, approximately 80% of them seen just once. Time point of the sample: cycle 4 day 1 (C4D1), after less than 7 weeks of nivolumab. Every patient experienced relapse after autologous stem cell transplantation, and brentuximab vedotin exposure varied. Sequences were derived from peripheral blood mononuclear cells (PBMCs), sampled before the fourth cycle of nivolumab. Every receptor here comes from a human donor with classical Hodgkin lymphoma.

The chain recombines TRBV5-1 with TRBJ1-1; D uncertain. Germline V gene sequence: CDR1 SGHRS, CDR2 YFSETQ. Trimming took off 1 base at V and 7 bases at J, with 8 bases between the two ends. The CDR3 runs 12 residues. CDR3 nucleotide sequence: TGCGCCAGCAGCTTGCCAGAGGATGAAGCTTTCTTT. Encoded protein: CASSLPEDEAFF.

The genes are TRBV9 and TRBJ2-2; D not certain. Germline V gene data show CDR1 as SGDLS and CDR2 as YYNGEE. The V end lost 4 bases, the J end lost 5 bases, and 9 bases lay between the germline ends. The length of the CDR3 is 13 residues. CDR3: CASSPTVTGELFF. CDR3 nucleotide sequence: TGTGCCAGCAGCCCGACGGTTACCGGGGAGCTGTTTTTT.

The V gene is TRBV4-2, the J gene TRBJ2-3; 11 nucleotides agree with TRBD2. Germline V gene sequence: CDR1 LGHNA, CDR2 YNFKEQ. The J segment lost 3 bases and the V segment lost 2 bases, leaving 13 bases of the junction unmatched. This CDR3 comprises 19 residues. CDR3 in amino acids: CASSQNLVAGGPPTDTQYF. The CDR3 DNA is TGTGCCAGCAGCCAAAATTTGGTAGCGGGAGGGCCCCCGACAGATACGCAGTATTTT.

The genes are TRBV11-3 and TRBJ1-3, with D possibly matching TRBD1 (5 bases). CDR3 length: 15 residues. In germline, CDR1 is SGHNT, CDR2 YENEEA. Trimming shortened V by 3 bases and J by 4 bases, and 13 bases separated the two germline ends. The CDR3 is CASSFSGTAGNTIYF. The CDR3 DNA reads as TGTGCCAGCAGCTTCTCCGGGACGGCAGGAAACACCATATATTTT.

The chain has TRBV28 and TRBJ2-3; maybe TRBD1 (7 bases). CDR1 and CDR2 (germline): MDHEN, SYDVKM. Trimming pared 6 bases from V and 3 bases from J, leaving 10 bases between. This CDR3 has 13 residues. The CDR3 spells CASSQGGTDTQYF. The CDR3 nucleotides are TGTGCCAGCAGCCAGGGGGGAACAGATACGCAGTATTTT.

The chain joins TRBV30 to TRBJ2-7; D is undetermined. V lost 4 bases and J 4 bases, leaving 11 bases between the germline ends. The CDR3 loop spans 12 amino acids. The germline V gene encodes CDR1 GTSNPN and CDR2 SVGIG (reference sequence). CDR3 bases: TGTGCCTGGACTGTGGGTCTTTACGAGCAGTACTTC. Residues: CAWTVGLYEQYF.

The chain is built from TRBV29-1 and TRBJ2-5; D uncertain. Germline V gene data show CDR1 as SQVTM and CDR2 as ANQGSEA. V lost 4 bases and J lost 1, with 10 bases in between. This CDR3 is built from 13 residues. DNA for the CDR3: TGCAGCGTTGCGTCACGAGTCCAAGAGACCCAGTACTTC. It translates to CSVASRVQETQYF.

J is TRBJ2-7 and V is TRBV18; unclear D gene. CDR3 length: 12 residues. Per the germline V gene, CDR1 is KGHSH and CDR2 is LQKENI. Trimming took off 2 bases at V and 6 bases at J, with 8 bases between the two ends. The CDR3 region is CASSPVVGEQYF. The CDR3 DNA follows: TGTGCCAGCTCACCAGTGGTGGGCGAGCAGTACTTC.

The chain carries TRBV5-1 and TRBJ2-1, with TRBD2 matching over 11 bases. Germline V gene data show CDR1 as SGHRS and CDR2 as YFSETQ. J gave up 4 bases and V 4 bases, and 4 bases lay outside the gene matches. CDR3 length equals 15 residues. The CDR3 here is CASSPVAGGYNEQFF. The DNA for the CDR3 is TGCGCCAGCAGCCCGGTAGCGGGAGGGTACAATGAGCAGTTCTTC. The full variable domain, completed using reference TRBV5-1 and TRBJ2-1, is KAGVTQTPRYLIKTRGQQVTLSCSPISGHRSVSWYQQTPGQGLQFLFEYFSETQRNKGNFPGRFSGRQFSNSRSEMNVSTLELGDSALYLCASSPVAGGYNEQFFGPGTRLTVL.

The chain has TRBV6-6 and TRBJ2-1; D is possibly TRBD2 (5 bases). CDR3 length equals 15 residues. Trimming removed 6 bases from V and 5 bases from J, with 17 bases in between. The germline CDR1 and CDR2 sequences are MNHNY and SVGAGI (reference sequence). This CDR3 is CASSPLDEGNNEQFF. CDR3 nucleotide sequence: TGTGCCAGCAGCCCACTAGACGAGGGCAACAATGAGCAGTTCTTC.

This chain joins TRBV13 and TRBJ2-3, with 9 bases aligning to TRBD1. Germline trimming cut 8 bases from V and 2 bases from J; bases unmatched to any gene: 8. The CDR3 runs to 15 residues. In germline, CDR1 is PRHDT, CDR2 FYEKMQ (reference sequence). Written as DNA, the CDR3 is TGTGCCAGCGGGGGCAGACAGGGGGTCACAGATACGCAGTATTTT. Its protein product is CASGGRQGVTDTQYF.

By its share, this clone is medium-sized. V gene TRBV18 combines with J gene TRBJ1-1; TRBD1 might be the D (6 bases). The germline gives CDR1 KGHSH, CDR2 LQKENI. CDR3 size: 14 residues. Trimming left V 3 bases short and J 1 base short, with 9 bases between. DNA for the CDR3: TGTGCCAGCTCACCCCTGGACAGGAACACTGAAGCTTTCTTT. It specifies CASSPLDRNTEAFF.

Ten or more counts support this clone. The CDR3 bases are TGTGCCAGCTCACCGGAGGACAGTATGAACACCGGGGAGCTGTTTTTT. As protein: CASSPEDSMNTGELFF. The chain has TRBV18 and TRBJ2-2; D may be TRBD1 (6 bases). CDR1 and CDR2 (germline): KGHSH, LQKENI. The CDR3 contains 16 residues. V gave up 3 bases and J gave up 1 base, with 12 bases separating them.

The chain joins TRBV11-3 to TRBJ1-1, with D possibly being TRBD1 (6 bases). V dropped 5 bases and J dropped 7 bases, with 8 bases sitting between them. CDR1 SGHNT and CDR2 YENEEA come from the germline V gene. The CDR3 is 11 amino acids. The CDR3 DNA reads as TGTGCCAGCAGCATACAGGGTGAAGCTTTCTTT. This encodes CASSIQGEAFF.

The V call is TRBV28, the J call TRBJ1-2; 11 nucleotides agree with TRBD1. Germline CDR1 MDHEN, CDR2 SYDVKM. The CDR3 consists of 14 residues. Unmatched junction bases numbered 6, after V lost 2 bases and J lost 10 bases. The CDR3 loop is CASSLLGGQGVYTF. The CDR3 DNA reads TGTGCCAGCAGTTTACTTGGGGGACAGGGGGTCTACACCTTC.

V is TRBV5-8 and J is TRBJ1-5; D is unclear. The germline V gene has CDR1 SGHTS and CDR2 YDEGEE. The CDR3 consists of 15 residues. Trimming removed 1 base from V and 1 base from J, with 9 bases in between. CDR3 nucleotides: TGTGCCAGCAGCTTGTCAGGAACCAGCAATCAGCCCCAGCATTTT. Its translation is CASSLSGTSNQPQHF.

The J gene is TRBJ1-6, the V gene TRBV4-3, with unresolved D. V was trimmed by 1 base and J by 7 bases, leaving 11 bases between them. CDR1 LGHNA and CDR2 YSLEER come from the germline V gene. This CDR3 contains 15 residues. The CDR3: CASSQVLSGNSPLHF. CDR3 coding DNA: TGCGCCAGCAGCCAAGTCCTGTCGGGGAATTCACCCCTCCACTTT.

CDR3 protein: CASSLGMGQGFHIQYF. The CDR3 DNA follows: TGTGCCAGCAGCTTAGGAATGGGACAGGGATTTCACATTCAGTACTTC. The genes are TRBV7-9 and TRBJ2-4, with 9 bases aligning to TRBD1. V lost 1 base, J lost 8 bases, and 9 bases stayed unmatched. Germline V gene lookup returns CDR1 SEHNR and CDR2 FQNEAQ (reference sequence). There are 16 residues in the CDR3.

This chain uses TRBV30 with TRBJ1-1; 7 bases are shared with TRBD1. CDR3 size: 13 residues. Germline V CDR1 and CDR2: GTSNPN, SVGIG (reference sequence). V was pared by 2 bases and J by 11 bases, with 11 bases of the junction left unmatched. As DNA, the CDR3 is TGTGCCTGGAGTCCCTCTTTCGACAGGGAGGCTTTCTTT. Its translation is CAWSPSFDREAFF.